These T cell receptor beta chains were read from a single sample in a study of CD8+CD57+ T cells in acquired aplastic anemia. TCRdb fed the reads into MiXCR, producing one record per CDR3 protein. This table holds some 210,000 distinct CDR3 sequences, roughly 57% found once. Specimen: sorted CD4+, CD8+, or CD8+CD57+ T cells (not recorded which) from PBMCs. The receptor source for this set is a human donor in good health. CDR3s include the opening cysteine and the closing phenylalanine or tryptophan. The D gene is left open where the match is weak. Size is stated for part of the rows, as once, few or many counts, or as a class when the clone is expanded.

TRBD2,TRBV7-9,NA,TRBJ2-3,CASSLMPRSLAGFTDTQYF,TGTGCCAGCAGCTTAATGCCAAGGAGCCTAGCGGGGTTTACAGATACGCAGTATTTT
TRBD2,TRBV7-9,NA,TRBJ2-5,CASSLLAGGGETQYF,TGTGCCAGCAGCCTACTAGCGGGAGGGGGGGAGACCCAGTACTTC
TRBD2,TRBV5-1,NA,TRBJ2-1,CASSSLTSGGNNEQFF,TGCGCCAGCAGCTCGCTAACTAGCGGGGGGAACAATGAGCAGTTCTTC
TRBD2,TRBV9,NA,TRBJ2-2,CASGTGTSNLGELFF,TGTGCCAGCGGAACCGGGACTAGCAACCTAGGGGAGCTGTTTTTT
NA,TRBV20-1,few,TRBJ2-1,CSARDLQGSPYNEQFF,TGCAGTGCTAGAGACCTGCAGGGGTCACCCTACAATGAGCAGTTCTTC
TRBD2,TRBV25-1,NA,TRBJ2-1,CASSSGAGNEQFF,TGTGCCAGCAGTAGCGGGGCCGGCAATGAGCAGTTCTTC
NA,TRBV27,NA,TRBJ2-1,CSSSLGHLPREQFF,TGTTCCAGCAGTTTGGGGCACTTGCCTCGGGAGCAGTTCTTC
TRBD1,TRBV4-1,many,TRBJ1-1,CASGSTGFFTEAFF,TGCGCCAGCGGGTCGACAGGGTTTTTCACTGAAGCTTTCTTT
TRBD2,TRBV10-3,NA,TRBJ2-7,CAIRPTGTSAHEQYF,TGTGCCATCAGACCAACCGGGACTAGCGCCCACGAGCAGTACTTC
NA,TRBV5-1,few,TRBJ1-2,CASSLVPDNYGYTF,TGCGCCAGCAGCTTGGTCCCGGATAACTATGGCTACACCTTC